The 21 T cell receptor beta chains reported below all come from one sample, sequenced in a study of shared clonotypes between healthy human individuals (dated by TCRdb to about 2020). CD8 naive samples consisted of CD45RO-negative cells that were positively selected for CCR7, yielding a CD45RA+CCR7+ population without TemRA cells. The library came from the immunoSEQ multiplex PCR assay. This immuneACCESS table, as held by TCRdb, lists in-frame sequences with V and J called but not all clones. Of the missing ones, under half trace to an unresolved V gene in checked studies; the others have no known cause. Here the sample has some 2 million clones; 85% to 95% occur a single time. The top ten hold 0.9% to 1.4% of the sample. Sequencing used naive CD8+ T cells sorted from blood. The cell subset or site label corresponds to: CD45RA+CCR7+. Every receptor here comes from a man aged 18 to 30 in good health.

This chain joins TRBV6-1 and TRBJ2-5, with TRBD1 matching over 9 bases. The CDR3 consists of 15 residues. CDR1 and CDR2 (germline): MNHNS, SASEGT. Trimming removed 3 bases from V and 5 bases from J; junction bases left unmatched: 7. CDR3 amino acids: CASSDPTGGDETQYF. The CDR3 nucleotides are TGTGCCAGCAGTGACCCGACAGGGGGTGATGAGACCCAGTACTTC.

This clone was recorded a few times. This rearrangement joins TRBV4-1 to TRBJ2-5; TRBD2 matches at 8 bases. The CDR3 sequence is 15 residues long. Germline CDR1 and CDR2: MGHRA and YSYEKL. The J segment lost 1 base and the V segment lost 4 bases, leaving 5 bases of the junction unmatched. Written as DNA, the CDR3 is TGCGCCAGCAGCCGACGGGAGGGCCCCCAAGAGACCCAGTACTTC. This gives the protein CASSRREGPQETQYF.

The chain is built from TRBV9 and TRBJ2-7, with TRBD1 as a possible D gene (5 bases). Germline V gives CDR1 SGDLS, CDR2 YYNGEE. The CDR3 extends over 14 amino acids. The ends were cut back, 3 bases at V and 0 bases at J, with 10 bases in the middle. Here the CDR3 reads CASSAGHLSYEQYF. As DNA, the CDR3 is TGTGCCAGCAGCGCCGGACACCTCTCCTACGAGCAGTACTTC.

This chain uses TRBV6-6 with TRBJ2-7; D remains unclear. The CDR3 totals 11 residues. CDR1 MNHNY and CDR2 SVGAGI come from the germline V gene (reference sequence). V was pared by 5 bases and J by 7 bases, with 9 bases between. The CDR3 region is CASSPDTEQYF. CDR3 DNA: TGTGCCAGCAGTCCCGATACGGAGCAGTACTTC.

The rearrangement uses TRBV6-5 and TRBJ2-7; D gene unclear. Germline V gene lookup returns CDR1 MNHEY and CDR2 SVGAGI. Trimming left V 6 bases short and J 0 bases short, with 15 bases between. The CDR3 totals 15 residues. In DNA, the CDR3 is TGTGCCAGCAGCATAGACCCCAGGAGCTCCTACGAGCAGTACTTC. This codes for CASSIDPRSSYEQYF.

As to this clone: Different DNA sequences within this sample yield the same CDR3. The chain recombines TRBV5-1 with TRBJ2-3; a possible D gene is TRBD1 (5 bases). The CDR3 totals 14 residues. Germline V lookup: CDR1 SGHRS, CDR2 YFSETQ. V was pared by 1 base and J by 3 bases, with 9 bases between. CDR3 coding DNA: TGCGCCAGCAGCTTGTGGCAGGGAACAGATACGCAGTATTTT. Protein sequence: CASSLWQGTDTQYF.

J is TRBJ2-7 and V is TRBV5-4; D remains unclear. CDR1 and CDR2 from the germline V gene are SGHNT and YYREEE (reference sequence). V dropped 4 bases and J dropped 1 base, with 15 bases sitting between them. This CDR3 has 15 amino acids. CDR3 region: CASSPGPSFSYEQYF. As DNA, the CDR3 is TGTGCCAGCAGCCCTGGGCCCTCTTTTTCCTACGAGCAGTACTTC.

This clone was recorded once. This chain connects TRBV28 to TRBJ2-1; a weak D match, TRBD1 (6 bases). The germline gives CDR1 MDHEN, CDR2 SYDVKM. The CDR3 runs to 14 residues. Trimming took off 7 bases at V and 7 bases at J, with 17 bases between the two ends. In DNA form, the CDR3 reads TGTGCCAGCACCCGAACAGGGCTCAAGAATGAGCAGTTCTTC. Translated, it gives CASTRTGLKNEQFF. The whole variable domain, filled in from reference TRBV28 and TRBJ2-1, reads DVKVTQSSRYLVKRTGEKVFLECVQDMDHENMFWYRQDPGLGLRLIYFSYDVKMKEKGDIPEGYSVSREKKERFSLILESASTNQTSMYLCASTRTGLKNEQFFGPGTRLTVL.

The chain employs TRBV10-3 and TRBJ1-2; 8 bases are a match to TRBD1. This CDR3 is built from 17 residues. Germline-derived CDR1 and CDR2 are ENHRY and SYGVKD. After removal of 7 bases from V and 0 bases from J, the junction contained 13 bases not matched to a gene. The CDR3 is CAITAGQGDASNYGYTF. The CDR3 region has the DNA TGTGCCATCACCGCTGGACAGGGCGATGCCTCTAACTATGGCTACACCTTC.

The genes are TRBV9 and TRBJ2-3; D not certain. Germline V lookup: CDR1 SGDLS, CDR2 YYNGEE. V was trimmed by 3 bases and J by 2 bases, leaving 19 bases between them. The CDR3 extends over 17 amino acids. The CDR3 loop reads CASSGPDGASITDTQYF. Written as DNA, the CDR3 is TGTGCCAGCAGCGGACCAGATGGCGCGTCTATCACAGATACGCAGTATTTT.

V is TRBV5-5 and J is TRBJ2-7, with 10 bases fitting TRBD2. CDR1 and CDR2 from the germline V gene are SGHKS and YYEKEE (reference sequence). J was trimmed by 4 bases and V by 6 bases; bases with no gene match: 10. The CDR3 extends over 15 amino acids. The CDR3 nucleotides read TGTGCCAGCAACCTTGAAGTACTAGCGGGATACGAGCAGTACTTC. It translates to CASNLEVLAGYEQYF.

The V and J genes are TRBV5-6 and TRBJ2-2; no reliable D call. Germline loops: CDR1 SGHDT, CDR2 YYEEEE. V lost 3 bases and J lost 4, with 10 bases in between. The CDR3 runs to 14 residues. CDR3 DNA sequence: TGTGCCAGCAGCTCCCTCTGGGGCACCGGGGAGCTGTTTTTT. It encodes CASSSLWGTGELFF.

For the CDR3, the DNA is TGTGCCAGCAGTTTCCAGGGGGCCAACGTCCTGACTTTC. It yields the protein CASSFQGANVLTF. The chain couples TRBV28 to TRBJ2-6; D remains unclear. The CDR3 covers 13 residues. V dropped 3 bases and J dropped 4 bases, with 4 bases sitting between them. CDR1 MDHEN and CDR2 SYDVKM come from the germline V gene.

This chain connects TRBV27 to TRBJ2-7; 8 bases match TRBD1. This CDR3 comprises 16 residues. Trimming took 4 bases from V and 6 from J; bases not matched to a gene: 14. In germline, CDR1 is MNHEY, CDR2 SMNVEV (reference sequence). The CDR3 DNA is TGTGCCAGCAGTTGGACACGCAGGACAGGGACCGGCGAGCAGTACTTC. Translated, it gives CASSWTRRTGTGEQYF.

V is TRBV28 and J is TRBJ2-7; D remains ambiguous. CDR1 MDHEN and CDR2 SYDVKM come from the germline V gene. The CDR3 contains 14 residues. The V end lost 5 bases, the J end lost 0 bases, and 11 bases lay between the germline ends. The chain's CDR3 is CASSIIESSYEQYF. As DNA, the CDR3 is TGTGCCAGCAGTATAATAGAGAGCTCCTACGAGCAGTACTTC.

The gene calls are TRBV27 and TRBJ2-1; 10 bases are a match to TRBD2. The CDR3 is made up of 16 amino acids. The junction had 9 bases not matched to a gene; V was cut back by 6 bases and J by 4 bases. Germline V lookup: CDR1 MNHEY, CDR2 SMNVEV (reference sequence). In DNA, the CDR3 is TGTGCCAGCAGCCATAGCGGGAGGAGGTCTTACAATGAGCAGTTCTTC. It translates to CASSHSGRRSYNEQFF.

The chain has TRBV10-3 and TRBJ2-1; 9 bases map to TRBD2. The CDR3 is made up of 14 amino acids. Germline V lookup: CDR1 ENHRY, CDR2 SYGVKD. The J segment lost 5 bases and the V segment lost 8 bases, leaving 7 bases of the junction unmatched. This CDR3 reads CAISRSGGNNEQFF. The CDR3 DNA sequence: TGTGCCATCTCGCGTAGCGGGGGAAACAATGAGCAGTTCTTC.

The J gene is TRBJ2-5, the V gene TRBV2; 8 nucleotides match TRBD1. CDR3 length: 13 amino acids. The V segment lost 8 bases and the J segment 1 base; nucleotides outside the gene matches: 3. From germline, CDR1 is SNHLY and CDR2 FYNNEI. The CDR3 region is CASGDRGQETQYF. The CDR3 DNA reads TGTGCCAGCGGCGACAGGGGCCAAGAGACCCAGTACTTC.

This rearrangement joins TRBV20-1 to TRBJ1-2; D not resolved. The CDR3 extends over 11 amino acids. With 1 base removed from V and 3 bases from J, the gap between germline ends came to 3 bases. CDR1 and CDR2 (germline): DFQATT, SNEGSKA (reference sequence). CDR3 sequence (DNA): TGCAGTGCTAGAGCGGACTATGGCTACACCTTC. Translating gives CSARADYGYTF.

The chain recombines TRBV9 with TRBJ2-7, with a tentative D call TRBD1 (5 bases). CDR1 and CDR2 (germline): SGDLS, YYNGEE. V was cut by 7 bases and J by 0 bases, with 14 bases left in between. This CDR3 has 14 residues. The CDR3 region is CASSPRQSSYEQYF. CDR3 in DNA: TGTGCCAGCTCACCCCGACAGAGCTCCTACGAGCAGTACTTC.

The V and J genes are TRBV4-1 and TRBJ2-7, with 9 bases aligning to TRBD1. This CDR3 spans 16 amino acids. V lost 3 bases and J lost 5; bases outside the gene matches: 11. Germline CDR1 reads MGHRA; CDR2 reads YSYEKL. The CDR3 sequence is CASSHDPGTGSNEQYF. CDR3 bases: TGCGCCAGCAGCCATGACCCCGGGACAGGGTCTAACGAGCAGTACTTC.